Sequencing of this T cell receptor beta chain was carried out in a study of T cell responses to AZD1222 COVID-19 vaccine. Study results and limitations: Donors were mostly white British, more females; clonal diversity possibly underestimated. Two AZD1222 administrations were followed by greater Spike-specific TCR breadth and depth. The study identified only a handful of AZD1222 recipients as seropositive at baseline. The study found vaccine-associated CD4 TCRs spanning spike, dominant at 160-218 and 743-854.

On this clone itself: As yet, its antigen is unknown. Additional DNA sequences in this sample encode the identical CDR3.

Germline loops: CDR1 LNHDA, CDR2 SQIVND (reference sequence). V was cut by 4 bases and J by 2 bases, with 11 bases left in between. This CDR3 has 15 residues. Libraries were prepared by immunoSEQ multiplex PCR; TCRdb keeps only in-frame clonotypes and omits some of them. The sample contains approximately 140,000 clones, over 75% of which appear only once. The receptor's source is an adult who received the AZD1222 COVID-19 vaccine. The chain is built from TRBV19 and TRBJ1-4, with D possibly being TRBD1 (5 bases). The sample here was peripheral blood, taken 28 days after the second AZD1222 dose. The CDR3 DNA reads TGTGCCAGTAGTACAGGGACGGCCACTAATGAAAAACTGTTTTTT. This sequence encodes CASSTGTATNEKLFF.